The clone carrying this T cell receptor beta chain showed up just a few times. This PCR relied on a set of 60 Vbeta primers and 13 Jbeta primers. The protocol was immunoSEQ multiplex PCR, while the TCRdb copy is restricted to in-frame clones and leaves out a portion. This table holds approximately 140,000 clones, approximately 70% found once. These data originate in a study of cytomegalovirus exposure and HLA in healthy donors. CDR3 size: 16 residues. Trimming removed 0 bases from V and 0 bases from J, with 12 bases in between. From germline, CDR1 is MNHEY and CDR2 SVGAGI. This clonotype was sampled from a woman aged 55-75 years in good health and CMV-seronegative. The chain combines TRBV6-5 with TRBJ2-7; D possibly corresponds to TRBD1 (6 bases). Sequenced: PBMCs. CDR3 nucleotide sequence: TGTGCCAGCAGTTACTCGACAGGTCGGAGCTCCTACGAGCAGTACTTC. It specifies CASSYSTGRSSYEQYF.